A single sample gave rise to the 19 T cell receptor beta chains below, sequenced in a study of CD8+ T cells in alopecia areata. cDNA serving as the sequencing template came from extracted, reverse transcribed RNA. Sequencing used immunoSEQ multiplex PCR; TCRdb keeps in-frame clones, though not all of them. Of about 130,000 clones detected, 49% appear once; the ten largest clones hold approximately 19%. The starting material was CD8+ T cells sorted from blood, obtained at week 0. These receptors all come from a human donor with alopecia areata.

The chain carries TRBV29-1 and TRBJ1-2; D is uncertain. The CDR3 sequence is 13 residues long. Trimming pared 0 bases from V and 8 bases from J, leaving 13 bases between. The V gene's germline CDR1 is SQVTM and CDR2 ANQGSEA. The CDR3 bases are TGCAGCGTTGAAGATCCGGACTTCTGGGGCTACACCTTC. Protein: CSVEDPDFWGYTF.

This rearrangement joins TRBV5-1 to TRBJ2-1; tentative D call: TRBD1 (5 bases). V lost 4 bases and J 8 bases, leaving 10 bases between the germline ends. From germline, CDR1 is SGHRS and CDR2 YFSETQ. The CDR3 extends over 12 amino acids. The CDR3 spells CASSLTRDEQFF. In DNA, the CDR3 is TGCGCCAGCAGCCTTACCAGGGATGAGCAGTTCTTC.

The chain uses TRBV25-1 and TRBJ1-2, with D unresolved. Deletions cut 2 bases from V and 4 bases from J, with 8 bases between. This CDR3 comprises 13 residues. Germline CDR1 MGHDK, CDR2 SYGVNS. The CDR3 sequence: CASSETGPYGYTF. CDR3 bases: TGTGCCAGCAGTGAAACGGGTCCCTATGGCTACACCTTC.

The CDR3 DNA reads TGCGCCAGCAGCTCAGGACAGGGTGGTATAGAGACCCAGTACTTC. Its protein product is CASSSGQGGIETQYF. This chain joins TRBV5-1 and TRBJ2-5, with TRBD1 matching over 8 bases. V shed 3 bases, J shed 4 bases, and the junction held 8 bases outside the gene matches. Germline values: CDR1 SGHRS, CDR2 YFSETQ. The CDR3 loop spans 15 amino acids. Supplemented by reference TRBV5-1 and TRBJ2-5, the full variable domain reads KAGVTQTPRYLIKTRGQQVTLSCSPISGHRSVSWYQQTPGQGLQFLFEYFSETQRNKGNFPGRFSGRQFSNSRSEMNVSTLELGDSALYLCASSSGQGGIETQYFGPGTRLLVL.

Regarding this clone: This likely came from a read error, as a far larger clone is one base away. V usage is TRBV13 and J usage is TRBJ2-2; D not resolved. Germline-derived CDR1 and CDR2 are PRHDT and FYEKMQ (reference sequence). The ends were cut back, 5 bases at V and 4 bases at J, with 5 bases in the middle. The CDR3 sequence is 12 residues long. The chain's CDR3 is CASSRGTGELFF. In nucleotides, the CDR3 is TGTGCCAGCAGCAGAGGCACCGGGGAGCTGTTTTTT.

The chain combines TRBV5-1 with TRBJ2-1; perhaps TRBD1 as D (6 bases). With 4 bases removed from V and 5 bases from J, the gap between germline ends came to 13 bases. Germline V gene data show CDR1 as SGHRS and CDR2 as YFSETQ. This CDR3 contains 14 residues. CDR3 region: CASSPKQGNNEQFF. The CDR3 region has the DNA TGCGCCAGCAGCCCCAAACAGGGCAACAATGAGCAGTTCTTC.

The J gene is TRBJ2-1, the V gene TRBV27; 8 nucleotides agree with TRBD1. V gave up 4 bases and J gave up 6 bases; unmatched junction bases: 5. The CDR3 has 14 amino acids. CDR1 MNHEY and CDR2 SMNVEV come from the germline V gene (reference sequence). CDR3: CASSSGQGINEQFF. CDR3 sequence (DNA): TGTGCCAGCAGTTCTGGACAGGGAATCAATGAGCAGTTCTTC.

The table lists this clone with a few counts. This rearrangement joins TRBV5-5 to TRBJ2-5; TRBD2 matches 14 bases. This CDR3 is 17 amino acids long. Looked up from germline, CDR1 is SGHKS and CDR2 is YYEKEE (reference sequence). V shed 2 bases, J shed 0 bases, and the junction held 3 bases outside the gene matches. CDR3 region: CASSFPGLAGDQETQYF. The CDR3 bases are TGTGCCAGCAGCTTCCCGGGACTAGCGGGGGACCAAGAGACCCAGTACTTC.

The V and J genes are TRBV5-1 and TRBJ2-1, with 8 bases lining up with TRBD2. The CDR3 runs to 15 residues. Germline values: CDR1 SGHRS, CDR2 YFSETQ. Germline trimming cut 5 bases from V and 3 bases from J; bases unmatched to any gene: 7. CDR3 amino acids: CASSSTGLVYNEQFF. In nucleotides, the CDR3 is TGCGCCAGCAGTTCCACGGGACTAGTCTACAATGAGCAGTTCTTC.

This chain uses TRBV4-2 with TRBJ1-5; TRBD1 is a possible D gene (6 bases). The V and J ends lost 0 bases and 4 bases respectively, with 7 bases between them. Per the germline V gene, CDR1 is LGHNA and CDR2 is YNFKEQ. CDR3 length equals 14 residues. DNA for the CDR3: TGTGCCAGCAGCCAAGAGAGGGGGAATCAGCCCCAGCATTTT. Translating gives CASSQERGNQPQHF.

The chain joins TRBV29-1 to TRBJ1-2, with D unclear. The germline V gene encodes CDR1 SQVTM and CDR2 ANQGSEA. Deletions cut 0 bases from V and 7 bases from J, with 21 bases between. The CDR3 covers 16 residues. CDR3 nucleotide sequence: TGCAGCGTTGAAGATCCCCAGGAGCATCGAACGGGTGGCTACACCTTC. Translation gives CSVEDPQEHRTGGYTF.

The CDR3 sequence is CAWTTGGTSPLHF. The CDR3 nucleotides are TGTGCCTGGACAACAGGGGGAACTTCACCCCTCCACTTT. The rearrangement links TRBV30 to TRBJ1-6; 8 nucleotides match TRBD1. This CDR3 region has 13 residues. In germline, CDR1 is GTSNPN, CDR2 SVGIG (reference sequence). V was pared by 4 bases and J by 9 bases, with 5 bases of the junction left unmatched.

This clone was seen only once. This chain uses TRBV27 with TRBJ2-2; TRBD1 matches 7 bases. V gave up 5 bases and J gave up 2 bases; unmatched junction bases: 5. The germline gives CDR1 MNHEY, CDR2 SMNVEV (reference sequence). The CDR3 has 15 residues. The CDR3 loop reads CASSPTGFNTGELFF. Written as DNA, the CDR3 is TGTGCCAGCAGTCCGACAGGGTTCAACACCGGGGAGCTGTTTTTT.

V gene TRBV5-1 combines with J gene TRBJ1-1; possibly TRBD1 for D (6 bases). The CDR3 covers 12 residues. With 4 bases removed from V and 6 bases from J, the gap between germline ends came to 10 bases. Looked up from germline, CDR1 is SGHRS and CDR2 is YFSETQ. Written as DNA, the CDR3 is TGCGCCAGCAGCGTACAGGGATCTGAAGCTTTCTTT. It codes for CASSVQGSEAFF.

The sample holds a few counts of this clone. CDR3 sequence reads: CASSHPRGSNSPLHF. The CDR3 DNA reads as TGTGCCAGCAGCCATCCGAGGGGGAGTAATTCACCCCTCCACTTT. The chain is built from TRBV14 and TRBJ1-6, with D possibly matching TRBD1 (6 bases). Germline V gene data show CDR1 as SGHDN and CDR2 as FVKESK. Trimming took off 3 bases at V and 6 bases at J, with 12 bases between the two ends. The CDR3 extends over 15 amino acids.

The chain is built from TRBV29-1 and TRBJ2-1; the match to TRBD2 covers 7 bases. V lost 7 bases, J lost 6 bases, and 12 bases stayed unmatched. The CDR3 loop spans 14 amino acids. Per germline, CDR1 SQVTM and CDR2 ANQGSEA. The DNA of the CDR3 is TGCAGCGGGGATGAGCGGGGCAGCGGCAATGAGCAGTTCTTC. Translation gives CSGDERGSGNEQFF.

CDR3 bases: TGTGCCAGCAGTTACCTTACAGGGGTGGGCTACACCTTC. Translating it yields CASSYLTGVGYTF. V gene TRBV6-6 combines with J gene TRBJ1-2; 7 nucleotides match TRBD1. CDR1 MNHNY and CDR2 SVGAGI come from the germline V gene (reference sequence). This CDR3 comprises 13 residues. The V gene end was trimmed by 2 bases and the J gene end by 8 bases; junction bases not matched to a gene: 5.

The chain has TRBV29-1 and TRBJ1-1, with D tentatively TRBD1 (6 bases). Germline V gene data show CDR1 as SQVTM and CDR2 as ANQGSEA. The CDR3 totals 13 residues. Trimming stripped 0 bases from V and 1 base from J, with 6 bases between. The CDR3 sequence is CSVEETGNTEAFF. DNA of the CDR3: TGCAGCGTTGAAGAGACAGGGAACACTGAAGCTTTCTTT.

This chain joins TRBV19 and TRBJ2-1; 7 bases line up with TRBD2. V lost 3 bases and J lost 5; bases outside the gene matches: 4. There are 14 residues in the CDR3. Germline CDR1 LNHDA, CDR2 SQIVND (reference sequence). CDR3 nucleotide sequence: TGTGCCAGTAGTATGTACGGGGGGAACAATGAGCAGTTCTTC. It is translated as CASSMYGGNNEQFF.